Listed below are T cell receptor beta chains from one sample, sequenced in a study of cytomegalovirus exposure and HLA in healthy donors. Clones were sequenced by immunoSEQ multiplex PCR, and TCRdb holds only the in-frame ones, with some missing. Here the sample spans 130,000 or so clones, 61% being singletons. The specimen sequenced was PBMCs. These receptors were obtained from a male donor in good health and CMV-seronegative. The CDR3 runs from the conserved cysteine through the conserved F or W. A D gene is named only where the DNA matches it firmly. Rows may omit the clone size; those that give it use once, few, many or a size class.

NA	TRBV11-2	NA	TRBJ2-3	TGTGCCAGCAGCTTAGATCTTGGGGGCTCCTACTCCACAGATACGCAGTATTTT	CASSLDLGGSYSTDTQYF
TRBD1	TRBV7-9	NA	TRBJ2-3	TGTGCCAGCAGTCGTTCGGGCAGGGGGCCTGAAGGGACGCAGTATTTT	CASSRSGRGPEGTQYF
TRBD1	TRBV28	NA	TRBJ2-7	TGTGCCGTGACCTCGGGACAGGGTGCTTTCGAGCAGTACTTC	CAVTSGQGAFEQYF
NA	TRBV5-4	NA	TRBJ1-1	TGTGCCAGCAACAAGGACTCACGGAACACTGAAGCTTTCTTT	CASNKDSRNTEAFF
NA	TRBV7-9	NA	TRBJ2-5	TGTGCCAGCAGATCGTACCCCGGGGAGACCCAGTACTTC	CASRSYPGETQYF
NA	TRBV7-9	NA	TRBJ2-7	TGTGCCAGCAGCCCCAGGGGACCCTACGAGCAGTACTTC	CASSPRGPYEQYF
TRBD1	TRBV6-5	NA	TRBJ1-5	TGTGCCAGCAGACCCGGGACAGAGGGTTTTCAGCCCCAGCATTTT	CASRPGTEGFQPQHF
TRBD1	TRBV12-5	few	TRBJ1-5	TGTGCTAGTGGTTTGTTCGCAGGGGGCAGGAATCAGCCCCAGCATTTT	CASGLFAGGRNQPQHF
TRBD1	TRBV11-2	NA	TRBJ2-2	TGTGCCAGCAGCCAGGACAGGGGGCAAACCGGGGAGCTGTTTTTT	CASSQDRGQTGELFF
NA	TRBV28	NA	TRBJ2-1	TGTGCCAGCAGTTTTCGTGGGCTGGTGAATGAGCAGTTCTTC	CASSFRGLVNEQFF